This TCR beta chain appears in the sequencing data of a study of T cells in Graves' hyperthyroidism and ophthalmopathy. Study-wide points: Classification by a 13 V-J model distinguished ophthalmopathy from stable hyperthyroidism. Clonotypes that were expanded in thyroid above 0.001 mostly appeared in blood too.

A Clinical Activity Score of at least 3, a NOSPECS grade of at least 4 and a duration under 3 months were recorded in the ophthalmopathy patients. Patients with uncontrolled infections, other autoimmune diseases, pregnancy or lactation were excluded. There were TCR beta CDR3 regions amplified from RNA transcripts. Initially, a first-round RT-PCR of the TCR CDR3 employed the HTBI primer set. Each CDR3 protein is one row after TCRdb ran MiXCR on the multiplex PCR reads. The sample contains about 600,000 distinct CDR3 sequences, roughly 15% of which appear only once. The trim removed 2 bases at V and 8 bases at J, leaving 12 bases unmatched. The CDR3 has 16 amino acids. The germline V gene has CDR1 SGHTA and CDR2 FQGTGA. Comment on this clonotype: Its antigen is not identified.

This TCR came from a middle-aged woman with Graves' ophthalmopathy. The chain couples TRBV7-3 to TRBJ2-1; 7 nucleotides match TRBD2. Sequencing was carried out using blood. CDR3 DNA sequence: TGTGCCAGCAGCTTACTAGCGGTCTCGAGAGGGGATGAGCAGTTCTTC. Its protein is CASSLLAVSRGDEQFF.